This TCR beta chain was sequenced in a study of identical twins. It was template switching that added a universal primer site, and there were unique molecular identifiers on the cDNA. TCRdb reprocessed the 5' RACE reads with MiXCR, giving one entry per CDR3 protein. The sample contains about 550,000 distinct CDR3 sequences, approximately 20% of which appear only once. Study-wide results and limits: Weaker excess twin sharing was observed in beta out-of-frame sequences.

This clonotype has just a few counts. Its antigen is undetermined. From germline, CDR1 is MGHDK and CDR2 SYGVNS. This CDR3 has 17 residues. The germline V and J ends were trimmed by 4 bases and 0 bases, with 13 bases remaining between them. The data were also submitted as part of a second study, on yellow fever vaccine responses in identical twins.

This TCR came from a woman between 18 and 29 years old in good health. The sequenced material came from CD4+ T cells sorted from blood. This chain joins TRBV25-1 and TRBJ1-6, with D possibly being TRBD1 (5 bases). CDR3: CASSAGTESSYNSPLHF. Written as DNA, the CDR3 is TGTGCCAGCAGTGCCGGGACTGAGAGCTCCTATAATTCACCCCTCCACTTT.